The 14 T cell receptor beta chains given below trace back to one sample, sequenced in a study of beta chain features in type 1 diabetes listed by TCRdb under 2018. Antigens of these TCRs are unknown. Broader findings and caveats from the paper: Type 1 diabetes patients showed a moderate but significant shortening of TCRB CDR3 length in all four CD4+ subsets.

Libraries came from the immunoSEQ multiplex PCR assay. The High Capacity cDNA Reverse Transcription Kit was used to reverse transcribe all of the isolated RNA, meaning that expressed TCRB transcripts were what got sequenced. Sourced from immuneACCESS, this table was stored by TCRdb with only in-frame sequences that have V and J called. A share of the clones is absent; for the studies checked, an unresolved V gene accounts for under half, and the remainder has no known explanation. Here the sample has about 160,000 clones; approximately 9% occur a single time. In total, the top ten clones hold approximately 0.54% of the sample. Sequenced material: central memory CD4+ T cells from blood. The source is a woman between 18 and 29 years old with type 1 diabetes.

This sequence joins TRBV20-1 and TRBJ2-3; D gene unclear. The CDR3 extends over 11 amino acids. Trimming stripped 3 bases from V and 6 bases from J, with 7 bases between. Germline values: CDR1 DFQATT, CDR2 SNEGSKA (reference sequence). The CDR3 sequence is CSASPEDTQYF. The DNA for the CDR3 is TGCAGTGCTAGTCCCGAGGATACGCAGTATTTT.

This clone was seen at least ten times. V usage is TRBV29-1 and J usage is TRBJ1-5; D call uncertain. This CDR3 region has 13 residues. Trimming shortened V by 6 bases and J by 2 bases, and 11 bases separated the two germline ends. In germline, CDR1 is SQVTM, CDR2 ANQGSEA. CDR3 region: CSVREPGNQPQHF. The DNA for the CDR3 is TGCAGCGTGAGGGAGCCCGGCAATCAGCCCCAGCATTTT.

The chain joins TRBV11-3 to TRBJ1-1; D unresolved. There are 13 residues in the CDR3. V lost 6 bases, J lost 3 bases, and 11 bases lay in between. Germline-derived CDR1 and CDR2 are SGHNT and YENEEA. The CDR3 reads CASSFERDTEAFF. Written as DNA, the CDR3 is TGTGCCAGCAGTTTTGAGCGGGACACTGAAGCTTTCTTT.

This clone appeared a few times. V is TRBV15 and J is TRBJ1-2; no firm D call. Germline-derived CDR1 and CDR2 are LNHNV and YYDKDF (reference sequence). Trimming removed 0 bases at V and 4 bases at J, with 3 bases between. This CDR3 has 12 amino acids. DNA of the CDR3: TGTGCCACCAGCAGAGACAGCTATGGCTACACCTTC. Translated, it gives CATSRDSYGYTF.

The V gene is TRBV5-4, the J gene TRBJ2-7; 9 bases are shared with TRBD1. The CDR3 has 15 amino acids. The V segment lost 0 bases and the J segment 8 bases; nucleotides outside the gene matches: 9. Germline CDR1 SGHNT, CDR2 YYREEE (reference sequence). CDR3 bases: TGTGCCAGCAGCTTGGGGGGACAGGGTGGGGAACAGCAGTACTTC. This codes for CASSLGGQGGEQQYF.

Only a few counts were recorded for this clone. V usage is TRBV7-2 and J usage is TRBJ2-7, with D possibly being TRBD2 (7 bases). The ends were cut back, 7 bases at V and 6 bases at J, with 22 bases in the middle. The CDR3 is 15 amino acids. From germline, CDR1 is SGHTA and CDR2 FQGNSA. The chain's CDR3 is CASNPRLGGAGEQYF. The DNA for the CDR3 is TGTGCCAGCAATCCCCGTCTAGGGGGGGCGGGCGAGCAGTACTTC.

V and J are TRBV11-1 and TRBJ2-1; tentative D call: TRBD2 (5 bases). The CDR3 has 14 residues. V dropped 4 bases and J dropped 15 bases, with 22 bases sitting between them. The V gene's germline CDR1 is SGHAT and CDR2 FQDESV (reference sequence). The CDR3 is CASSSTDRWEMVFF. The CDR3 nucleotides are TGTGCCAGCAGCTCGACGGATAGATGGGAGATGGTGTTCTTC.

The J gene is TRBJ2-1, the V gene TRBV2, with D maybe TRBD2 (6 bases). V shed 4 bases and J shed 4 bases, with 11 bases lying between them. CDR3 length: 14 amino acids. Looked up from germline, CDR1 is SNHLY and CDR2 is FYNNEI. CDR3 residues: CASSAGERYNEQFF. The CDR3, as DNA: TGTGCCAGCAGTGCGGGGGAGCGTTACAATGAGCAGTTCTTC.

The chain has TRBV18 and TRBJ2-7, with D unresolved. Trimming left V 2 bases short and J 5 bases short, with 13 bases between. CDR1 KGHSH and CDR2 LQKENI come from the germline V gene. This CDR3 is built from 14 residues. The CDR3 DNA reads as TGTGCCAGCTCACCAAGACTCCGTGAGGACGAGCAGTACTTC. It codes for CASSPRLREDEQYF.

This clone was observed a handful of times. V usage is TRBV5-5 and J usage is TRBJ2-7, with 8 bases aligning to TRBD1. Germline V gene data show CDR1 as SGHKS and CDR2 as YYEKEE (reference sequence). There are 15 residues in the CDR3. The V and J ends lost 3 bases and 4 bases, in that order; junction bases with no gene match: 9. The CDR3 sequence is CASSSNTGGGYEQYF. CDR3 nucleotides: TGTGCCAGCAGCTCGAACACAGGGGGTGGGTACGAGCAGTACTTC.

DNA of the CDR3: TGTGCCAGCAGCAAAAACTCAGGCCAAGAGACCCAGTACTTC. Encoded protein: CASSKNSGQETQYF. The chain links TRBV7-2 to TRBJ2-5, with unresolved D. The CDR3 runs to 14 residues. Germline assignment: CDR1 SGHTA and CDR2 FQGNSA. Trimming removed 5 bases at V and 1 base at J, with 11 bases between. The full variable domain, with the rest looked up from reference TRBV7-2 and TRBJ2-5, is GAGVSQSPSNKVTEKGKDVELRCDPISGHTALYWYRQSLGQGLEFLIYFQGNSAPDKSGLPSDRFSAERTGGSVSTLTIQRTQQEDSAVYLCASSKNSGQETQYFGPGTRLLVL.

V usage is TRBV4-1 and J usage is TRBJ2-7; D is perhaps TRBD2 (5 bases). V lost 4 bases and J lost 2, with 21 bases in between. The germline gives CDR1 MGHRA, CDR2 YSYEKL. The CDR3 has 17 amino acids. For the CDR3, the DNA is TGCGCCAGCAGCCTCGAGGGAAATTCGGGCCTCCCCTACGAGCAGTACTTC. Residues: CASSLEGNSGLPYEQYF.

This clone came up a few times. The CDR3 DNA sequence: TGTGCCAGCAGCTCCGTCAATTCACCCCTCCACTTT. This gives the protein CASSSVNSPLHF. The chain links TRBV5-5 to TRBJ1-6; D not resolved. CDR1 is SGHKS and CDR2 is YYEKEE in the germline V gene (reference sequence). This CDR3 is built from 12 residues. The V gene lost 3 bases and the J gene lost 7 bases, with 5 bases spanning the gap.

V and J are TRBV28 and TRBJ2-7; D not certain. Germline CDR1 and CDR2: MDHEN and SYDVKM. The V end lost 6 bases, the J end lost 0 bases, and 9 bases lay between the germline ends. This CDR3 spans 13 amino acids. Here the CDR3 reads CASSHRVSYEQYF. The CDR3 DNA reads TGTGCCAGCAGCCACCGGGTCTCCTACGAGCAGTACTTC.